A selection of T cell receptor beta chains follows, all from one sample in a study of CD8 T cells in ankylosing spondylitis. TCRdb redid the calling of the 5' RACE reads with MiXCR, one entry per CDR3 protein. The sample shows around 150,000 distinct CDR3 sequences, approximately 10% of them seen only once. Sequencing input: blood, either unsorted or a sorted T cell fraction (not recorded which). All receptors come from a female donor with ankylosing spondylitis or in good health (not recorded which). The CDR3 runs from the conserved cysteine through the conserved F or W. D genes are given only for firm matches. The size field is filled for only some rows; it gives once, few, many or a size class.

.,many,TRBJ1-2,TRBV6-6,CASSSSLYGYTF,TGTGCCAGCAGTTCCAGTTTATATGGCTACACCTTC
.,many,TRBJ1-1,TRBV2,CASMFLSNTEAFF,TGTGCCAGCATGTTCCTCTCGAACACTGAAGCTTTCTTT
.,many,TRBJ2-5,TRBV11-2,CASSLVRETQYF,TGTGCCAGCAGCTTAGTCCGAGAGACCCAGTACTTC
.,many,TRBJ2-7,TRBV6-5,CASSYHPTGSYEQYF,TGTGCCAGCAGTTACCACCCCACAGGGTCCTACGAGCAGTACTTC
TRBD1,many,TRBJ2-2,TRBV5-5,CASSFPHRGYGELFF,TGTGCCAGCAGCTTTCCGCACAGGGGGTATGGGGAGCTGTTTTTT
TRBD1,few,TRBJ1-2,TRBV28,CASCPDNRGYFYGYTF,TGTGCCAGCTGTCCAGACAACAGGGGTTACTTCTATGGCTACACCTTC
TRBD1,many,TRBJ1-2,TRBV12-3/TRBV12-4,CASTHRTGSGYTF,TGTGCCAGCACCCACCGGACAGGGAGTGGCTACACCTTC
.,many,TRBJ2-5,TRBV11-2,CASSFGWAGSGRETQYF,TGTGCCAGCAGCTTTGGGTGGGCCGGGTCGGGAAGAGAGACCCAGTACTTC
TRBD2,many,TRBJ2-7,TRBV2,CASSEDWLAGGTF,TGTGCCAGCAGTGAAGATTGGCTAGCGGGGGGGACCTTC
.,many,TRBJ1-2,TRBV12-3/TRBV12-4,CASSQQANYGYTF,TGTGCCAGCAGCCAACAGGCGAACTATGGCTACACCTTC
.,many,TRBJ1-4,TRBV3-1,CASSQRTDEKLFF,TGTGCCAGCAGCCAGAGGACAGACGAAAAACTGTTTTTT
TRBD2,.,TRBJ2-3,TRBV20-1,CSAPTSGGASGTDTQYF,TGCAGTGCTCCCACTAGCGGGGGGGCCTCTGGCACAGATACGCAGTATTTT
.,many,TRBJ2-7,TRBV15,CATSRDSGEQYF,TGTGCCACCAGCAGAGATTCTGGGGAGCAGTACTTC
TRBD2,.,TRBJ2-1,TRBV11-2,CASSLLPPTSGFILEQFF,TGTGCCAGCAGCTTGCTTCCTCCGACTAGCGGGTTCATCCTTGAGCAGTTCTTC
.,many,TRBJ1-3,TRBV5-1,CASSSGWIGNTIYF,TGCGCCAGCAGCTCCGGATGGATTGGAAACACCATATATTTT
TRBD2,many,TRBJ2-3,TRBV7-2,CASSSSGGRADTQYF,TGTGCCAGCAGCTCTAGCGGGGGCCGGGCAGATACGCAGTATTTT
.,few,TRBJ2-1,TRBV11-2,CASSLDRGHEQFF,TGTGCCAGCAGCTTAGACCGGGGCCATGAGCAGTTCTTC
TRBD1,few,TRBJ2-7,TRBV7-8,CASSLTGSRIYEQYF,TGTGCCAGCAGCTTGACAGGGAGCAGAATCTACGAGCAGTACTTC
.,many,TRBJ1-1,TRBV7-9,CASSIQVTEAFF,TGTGCCAGCAGCATACAAGTCACTGAAGCTTTCTTT
.,many,TRBJ2-2,TRBV2,CASSHGWNTGELFF,TGTGCCAGCAGCCACGGGTGGAACACCGGGGAGCTGTTTTTT
.,many,TRBJ1-5,TRBV4-1,CASSQGGPPSNQPQHF,TGCGCCAGCAGCCAAGGGGGACCCCCTAGCAATCAGCCCCAGCATTTT